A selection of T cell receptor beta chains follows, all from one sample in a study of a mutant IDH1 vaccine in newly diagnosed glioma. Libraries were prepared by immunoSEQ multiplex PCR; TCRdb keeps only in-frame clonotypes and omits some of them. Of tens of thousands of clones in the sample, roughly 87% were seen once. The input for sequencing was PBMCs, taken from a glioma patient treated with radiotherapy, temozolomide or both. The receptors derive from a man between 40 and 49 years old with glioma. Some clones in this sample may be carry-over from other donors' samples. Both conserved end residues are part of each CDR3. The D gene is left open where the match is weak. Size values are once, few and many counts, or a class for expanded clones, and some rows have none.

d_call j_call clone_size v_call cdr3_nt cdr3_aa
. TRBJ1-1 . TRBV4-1 TGCGCCAGCAGCCTTCAGGGTAATACTGAAGCTTTCTTT CASSLQGNTEAFF
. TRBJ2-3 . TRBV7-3 TGTGCCAGCAGCCGCCACAGCACAGATACGCAGTATTTT CASSRHSTDTQYF
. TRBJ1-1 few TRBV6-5 TGTGCCAGCAGCCTCAATCAGTATCGGCCAGAAGCTTTCTTT CASSLNQYRPEAFF
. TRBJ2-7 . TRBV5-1 TGCGCCAGCAGCTTGGAGGGGGTGAGCTACGAGCAGTACTTC CASSLEGVSYEQYF
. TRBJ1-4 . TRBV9 TGTGCCAGCAGCGAATACAGTGCAACTAATGAAAAACTGTTTTTT CASSEYSATNEKLFF
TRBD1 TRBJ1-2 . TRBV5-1 TGCGCCAGCAGCGACAGGGGGTCAGGCTATGGCTACACCTTC CASSDRGSGYGYTF
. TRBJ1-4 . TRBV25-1 TGTGCCAGCAAAAGGGCGCCTAATGAAAAACTGTTTTTT CASKRAPNEKLFF
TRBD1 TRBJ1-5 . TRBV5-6 TGTGCCAGCAGCACACGACAGGGAGGGGGGCTTCAGCCCCAGCATTTT CASSTRQGGGLQPQHF
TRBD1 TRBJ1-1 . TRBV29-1 TGCAGCGTTGCAGGGGGCTTCACTGAAGCTTTCTTT CSVAGGFTEAFF
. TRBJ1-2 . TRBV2 TGTGCCAGCAGTGAGCCTACGTTTGACACTAACTATGGCTACACCTTC CASSEPTFDTNYGYTF
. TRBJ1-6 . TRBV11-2 TGTGCCAGCAGCCAAAGTTCACCCCTCCACTTT CASSQSSPLHF
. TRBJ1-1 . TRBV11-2 TGTGCCAGCAGCTTAGTCATCAGGGGAGGGACTGAAGCTTTCTTT CASSLVIRGGTEAFF
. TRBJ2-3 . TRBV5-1 TGCGCCAGCAGCTCCGGGGGCACGAATACGCAGTATTTT CASSSGGTNTQYF
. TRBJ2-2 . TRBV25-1 TGTGCCAGCACCGAGCACCTTAGGACTGGGAACACCGGGGAGCTGTTTTTT CASTEHLRTGNTGELFF
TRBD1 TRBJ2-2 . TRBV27 TGTGCCAGCAGTTTAGGGTCGACAGGGGTTGAGCTGTTTTTT CASSLGSTGVELFF
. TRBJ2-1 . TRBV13 TGTGCCAGCAGCTTAGTGGTCGGCGAGCAGTTCTTC CASSLVVGEQFF
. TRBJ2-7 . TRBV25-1 TGTGCCAGCAGTCAGACAGGATCCACCTACGAGCAGTACTTC CASSQTGSTYEQYF
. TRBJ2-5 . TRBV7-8 TGTGCCAGCCGTAGCTCCTTCGTCCAAGAGACCCAGTACTTC CASRSSFVQETQYF